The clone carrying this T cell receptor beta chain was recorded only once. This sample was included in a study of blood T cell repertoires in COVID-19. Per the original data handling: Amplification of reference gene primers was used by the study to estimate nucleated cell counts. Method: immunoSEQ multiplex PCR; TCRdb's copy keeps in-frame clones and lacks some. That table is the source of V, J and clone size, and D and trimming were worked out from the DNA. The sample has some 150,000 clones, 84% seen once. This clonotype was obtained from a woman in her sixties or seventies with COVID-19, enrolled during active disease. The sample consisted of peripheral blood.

For the CDR3, the DNA is TGTGCCAGTAGTATTTACGGCGGGAGTGGGAATGAGCAGTTCTTC. This codes for CASSIYGGSGNEQFF. The rearrangement uses TRBV19 and TRBJ2-1, with 7 bases lining up with TRBD2. The germline CDR1 and CDR2 sequences are LNHDA and SQIVND (reference sequence). V lost 3 bases, J lost 7 bases, and 9 bases stayed unmatched. The CDR3 is made up of 15 amino acids.